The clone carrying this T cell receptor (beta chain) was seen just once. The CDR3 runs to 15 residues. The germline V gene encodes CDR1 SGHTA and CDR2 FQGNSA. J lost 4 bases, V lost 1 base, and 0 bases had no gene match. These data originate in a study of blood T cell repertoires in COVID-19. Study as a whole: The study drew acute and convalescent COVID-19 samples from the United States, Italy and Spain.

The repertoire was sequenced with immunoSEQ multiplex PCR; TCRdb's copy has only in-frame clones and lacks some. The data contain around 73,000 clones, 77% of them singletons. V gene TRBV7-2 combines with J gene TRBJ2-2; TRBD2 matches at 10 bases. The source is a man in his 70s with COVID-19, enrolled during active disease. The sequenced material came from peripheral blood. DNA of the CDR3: TGTGCCAGCAGCTTAGGACTAGCGGGCACCGGGGAGCTGTTTTTT. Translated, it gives CASSLGLAGTGELFF.